A selection of T cell receptor beta chains follows, all from one sample in a study of blood T cell repertoires in COVID-19. Generated by immunoSEQ multiplex PCR, the TCRdb table keeps only in-frame clones and is missing some. The sample yields about 500,000 clones, roughly 87% seen once. What was sequenced was PBMCs or T cells enriched from blood (not recorded which). The receptors here all came from a woman aged 18-29 years who had recovered from COVID-19. CDR3s include the opening cysteine and the closing phenylalanine or tryptophan. Each record gives: CDR3 length, D gene, V gene, J gene, clone size, CDR3 protein, CDR3 DNA. The D gene is left open where the match is weak. Not every row has a clone size; where given, it reads once, few, many or a size class.

17,TRBD1,TRBV11-2,TRBJ1-3,.,CASRSGQGALRGNTIYF,TGTGCCAGCCGCTCGGGGCAGGGGGCGCTGAGGGGAAACACCATATATTTT
14,.,TRBV11-3,TRBJ2-3,few,CASSSRTGTDTQYF,TGTGCCAGCAGCTCTCGGACTGGTACAGATACGCAGTATTTT
12,.,TRBV2,TRBJ1-1,.,CASSRVIAEAFF,TGTGCCAGCAGCAGGGTCATCGCTGAAGCTTTCTTT
13,TRBD1,TRBV25-1,TRBJ2-7,.,CASRAGGAYEQYF,TGTGCCAGCAGAGCAGGGGGCGCGTACGAGCAGTACTTC
15,TRBD1,TRBV18,TRBJ1-5,.,CASSPGGQVNQPQHF,TGTGCCAGCTCACCCGGGGGACAGGTGAATCAGCCCCAGCATTTT
13,.,TRBV12-3/TRBV12-4,TRBJ1-2,.,CASTISGSGGYTF,TGTGCCAGCACCATATCAGGTTCGGGGGGCTACACCTTC
14,TRBD1,TRBV19,TRBJ2-5,.,CASGGTGGRETQYF,TGTGCCTCTGGGGGCACAGGGGGCCGGGAGACCCAGTACTTC
18,.,TRBV7-2,TRBJ1-5,.,CASSLDRPGVQIGQPQHF,TGTGCCAGCAGCTTAGATCGGCCGGGGGTGCAGATAGGGCAGCCCCAGCATTTT
17,TRBD2,TRBV24-1,TRBJ2-3,.,CATSDTWGGVGTDTQYF,TGTGCCACCAGTGATACCTGGGGGGGGGTGGGCACAGATACGCAGTATTTT
12,.,TRBV11-3,TRBJ2-1,few,CASSDLPDEQFF,TGTGCCAGCAGCGATTTGCCGGATGAGCAGTTCTTC
15,TRBD2,TRBV7-2,TRBJ2-1,.,CASSLGGTSYNEQFF,TGTGCCAGCAGCTTGGGGGGGACCTCCTACAATGAGCAGTTCTTC
15,TRBD1,TRBV19,TRBJ1-1,.,CASSTMTGTDTEAFF,TGTGCCAGTAGTACCATGACAGGGACGGACACTGAAGCTTTCTTT
15,.,TRBV5-1,TRBJ1-2,.,CASSLTEQGYYGYTF,TGCGCCAGCAGCTTGACGGAACAGGGTTACTATGGCTACACCTTC
14,.,TRBV7-8,TRBJ1-4,.,CASSLYTTNEKLFF,TGTGCCAGCAGCTTATACACGACTAATGAAAAACTGTTTTTT
14,.,TRBV5-1,TRBJ1-2,few,CASSQEQGYRGYTF,TGCGCCAGCAGCCAAGAGCAGGGGTATAGGGGCTACACCTTC
15,.,TRBV28,TRBJ1-2,.,CASSLPQGKGYGYTF,TGTGCCAGCAGTTTGCCGCAGGGGAAAGGGTATGGCTACACCTTC
13,.,TRBV28,TRBJ1-6,.,CASSLFRNSPLHF,TGTGCCAGCAGTTTATTCCGTAATTCACCCCTCCACTTT
14,.,TRBV5-4,TRBJ2-5,.,CASSRSQGSETQYF,TGTGCCAGCAGCCGATCCCAGGGATCAGAGACCCAGTACTTC
13,.,TRBV5-1,TRBJ1-2,.,CASSSDSYYGYTF,TGCGCCAGCAGCTCCGACAGCTACTATGGCTACACCTTC
13,.,TRBV28,TRBJ2-3,.,CASRRGRADTQYF,TGTGCCAGCAGAAGGGGCAGGGCGGATACGCAGTATTTT
12,.,TRBV30,TRBJ1-1,few,CAWSVGRRRAFF,TGTGCCTGGAGTGTAGGCAGGCGTCGGGCTTTCTTT
15,.,TRBV2,TRBJ1-1,.,CASSEAWEGKNEAFF,TGTGCCAGCAGTGAAGCTTGGGAGGGAAAGAATGAAGCTTTCTTT
14,TRBD1,TRBV10-3,TRBJ1-2,.,CAIRDRGLNYGYTF,TGTGCCATCAGGGACAGGGGACTTAACTATGGCTACACCTTC
13,.,TRBV7-9,TRBJ2-5,once,CASSGGRAETQYF,TGTGCCAGCAGCGGGGGCAGAGCCGAGACCCAGTACTTC
17,.,TRBV3-1/TRBV3-2,TRBJ2-5,once,CASSQGETGRKQETQYF,TGTGCCAGCAGCCAAGGTGAGACAGGACGGAAACAAGAGACCCAGTACTTC
15,.,TRBV10-1,TRBJ2-3,.,CASSEARPEQDTQYF,TGCGCCAGCAGTGAAGCACGTCCGGAGCAAGATACGCAGTATTTT
16,TRBD1,TRBV11-2,TRBJ1-6,.,CASSLIQGSNNSPLHF,TGTGCCAGCAGCTTAATACAGGGGTCCAATAATTCACCCCTCCACTTT
14,.,TRBV5-8,TRBJ1-1,.,CASSVPTGNTEAFF,TGTGCCAGCAGCGTGCCTACAGGGAACACTGAAGCTTTCTTT
16,TRBD1,TRBV5-1,TRBJ1-1,.,CASSPWTGGGNTEAFF,TGCGCCAGCAGCCCCTGGACAGGGGGCGGGAACACTGAAGCTTTCTTT
17,.,TRBV29-1,TRBJ1-1,.,CSVARGGRPPLNTEAFF,TGCAGCGTCGCCCGGGGGGGCAGGCCTCCCCTGAACACTGAAGCTTTCTTT
11,.,TRBV21-1,TRBJ2-5,.,CASPIEETQYF,TGTGCCAGTCCTATAGAAGAGACCCAGTACTTC
11,.,TRBV20-1,TRBJ1-2,.,CSAWGRGGYTF,TGCAGTGCCTGGGGGCGCGGTGGCTACACCTTC
12,.,TRBV27,TRBJ1-3,.,CASRSFGNTIYF,TGTGCCAGCAGATCCTTCGGAAACACCATATATTTT
15,TRBD1,TRBV11-2,TRBJ2-7,.,CASSLGGQYSYEQYF,TGTGCCAGCAGCTTAGGGGGACAGTACTCCTACGAGCAGTACTTC
15,TRBD1,TRBV6-5,TRBJ1-2,.,CASSYGQAFNYGYTF,TGTGCCAGCAGTTACGGACAGGCGTTTAACTATGGCTACACCTTC
18,.,TRBV6-2/TRBV6-3,TRBJ2-1,few,CASSPRFDSSENYNEQFF,TGTGCCAGCAGCCCACGGTTTGACTCGTCGGAGAACTACAATGAGCAGTTCTTC
16,TRBD2,TRBV6-1,TRBJ2-3,.,CASSDYGGAGADTQYF,TGTGCCAGCAGTGACTACGGGGGGGCGGGGGCAGATACGCAGTATTTT
12,.,TRBV29-1,TRBJ1-1,.,CSARGVGTEAFF,TGCAGCGCCAGGGGAGTGGGCACTGAAGCTTTCTTT
15,TRBD1,TRBV27,TRBJ1-1,.,CASSGQGKGNTEAFF,TGTGCCAGCAGCGGACAGGGGAAGGGGAACACTGAAGCTTTCTTT
14,.,TRBV6-5,TRBJ2-7,.,CASSYSRGAYEQYF,TGTGCCAGCAGTTACTCCAGGGGAGCCTACGAGCAGTACTTC
14,TRBD1,TRBV7-8,TRBJ1-6,.,CASSLGTGDSPLHF,TGTGCCAGCAGCTTAGGGACAGGGGATTCACCCCTCCACTTT
14,.,TRBV6-6,TRBJ2-7,.,CASSYSDTSDEQYF,TGTGCCAGCAGTTACTCGGATACCAGCGACGAGCAGTACTTC
13,.,TRBV29-1,TRBJ1-1,.,CSTRAGADTEAFF,TGCAGCACCCGGGCAGGGGCGGACACTGAAGCTTTCTTT
17,TRBD1,TRBV5-8,TRBJ1-1,.,CASSLGTGSLEATEAFF,TGTGCCAGCAGCTTGGGGACAGGCAGTCTGGAGGCGACTGAAGCTTTCTTT
14,.,TRBV28,TRBJ1-2,.,CASRSPRGGYGYTF,TGTGCCAGCAGGTCCCCCAGGGGTGGCTATGGCTACACCTTC
13,.,TRBV6-5,TRBJ2-7,few,CASSYSPGVEQYF,TGTGCCAGCAGTTACTCTCCAGGGGTCGAGCAGTACTTC
14,.,TRBV3-1/TRBV3-2,TRBJ1-2,.,CASSQVDSSYGYTF,TGTGCCAGCAGCCAAGTTGACAGTTCTTATGGCTACACCTTC
15,TRBD1,TRBV5-1,TRBJ1-1,.,CASSHGQGLNTEAFF,TGCGCCAGCAGCCATGGACAGGGATTGAACACTGAAGCTTTCTTT
15,.,TRBV5-1,TRBJ2-2,.,CASSLIQGSDGELFF,TGCGCCAGCAGCTTGATCCAGGGATCCGACGGGGAGCTGTTTTTT
10,.,TRBV3-1/TRBV3-2,TRBJ2-7,.,CASGEDEQYF,TGTGCCAGCGGTGAGGACGAGCAGTACTTC
15,TRBD1,TRBV19,TRBJ1-4,.,CASSIGQGGYEKLFF,TGTGCCAGTAGTATAGGACAGGGAGGATACGAAAAACTGTTTTTT